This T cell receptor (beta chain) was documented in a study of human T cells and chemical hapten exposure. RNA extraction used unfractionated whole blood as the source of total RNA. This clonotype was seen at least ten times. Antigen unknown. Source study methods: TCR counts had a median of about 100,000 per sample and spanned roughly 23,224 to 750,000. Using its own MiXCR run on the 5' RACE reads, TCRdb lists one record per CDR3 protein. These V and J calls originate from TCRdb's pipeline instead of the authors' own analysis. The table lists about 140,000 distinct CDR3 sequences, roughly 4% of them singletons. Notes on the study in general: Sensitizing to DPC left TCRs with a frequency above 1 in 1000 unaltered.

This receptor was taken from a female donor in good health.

The CDR3 sequence: CASSEGQLYEQYF. CDR3 nucleotides: TGTGCCAGCAGCGAGGGACAGTTATACGAGCAGTACTTC. This sequence joins TRBV3-1 and TRBJ2-7; TRBD1 agrees at 7 bases. Per the germline V gene, CDR1 is LGHDT and CDR2 is YNNKEL (reference sequence). CDR3 length: 13 amino acids. V gave up 5 bases and J gave up 4 bases; unmatched junction bases: 5.